This T cell receptor (beta chain) was documented in a study of blood T cell repertoires in COVID-19. Study-level background: PBMCs, B-cell-depleted T cells, or T cells provided the cDNA or gDNA that made up the material.

CDR1 is SEHNR, CDR2 FQNEAQ, per germline (reference sequence). The CDR3 runs 17 residues. J was trimmed by 0 bases and V by 5 bases; bases with no gene match: 12. This table comes from immunoSEQ multiplex PCR, and its TCRdb copy is limited to in-frame clones, with some not included. This table holds approximately 320,000 clones, 90% found once. The age range of participants was about 18 to 89 years, with residence in roughly 25 US areas. Participants reported their clinical history, and cohort assignment relied on those reports. All recovered Cohort 3 donors got two negative PCRs, got clearance, or saw symptom resolution.

This chain uses TRBV7-9 with TRBJ1-1; TRBD1 agrees at 7 bases. Material: PBMCs or T cells enriched from blood (not recorded which). The TCR comes from a man between 60 and 70 years old who had recovered from COVID-19. CDR3 DNA sequence: TGTGCCAGCAGCCTGACCCGGGACAGAACCATGAACACTGAAGCTTTCTTT. Encoded protein: CASSLTRDRTMNTEAFF.